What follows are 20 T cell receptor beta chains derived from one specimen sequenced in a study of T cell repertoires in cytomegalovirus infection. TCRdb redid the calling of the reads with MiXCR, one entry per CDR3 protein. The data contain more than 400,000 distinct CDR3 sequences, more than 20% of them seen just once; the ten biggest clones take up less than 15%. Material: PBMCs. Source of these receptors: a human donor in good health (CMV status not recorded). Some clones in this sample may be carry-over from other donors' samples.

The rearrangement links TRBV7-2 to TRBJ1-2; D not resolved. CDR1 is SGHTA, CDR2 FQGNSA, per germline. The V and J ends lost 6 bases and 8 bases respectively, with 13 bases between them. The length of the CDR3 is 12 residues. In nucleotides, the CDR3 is TGTGCCAGCAGGTTGTGGGTCCCAGGCTACACCTTC. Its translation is CASRLWVPGYTF.

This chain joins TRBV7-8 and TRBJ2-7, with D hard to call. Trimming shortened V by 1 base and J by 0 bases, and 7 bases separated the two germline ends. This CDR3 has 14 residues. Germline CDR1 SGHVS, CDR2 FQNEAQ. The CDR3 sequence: CASSLGANSYEQYF. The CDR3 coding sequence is TGTGCCAGCAGCTTAGGGGCGAACTCCTACGAGCAGTACTTC.

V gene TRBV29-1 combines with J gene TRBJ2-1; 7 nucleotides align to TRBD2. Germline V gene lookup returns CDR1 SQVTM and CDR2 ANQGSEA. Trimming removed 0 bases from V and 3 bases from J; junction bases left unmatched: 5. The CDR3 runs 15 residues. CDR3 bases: TGCAGCGTTGAAGATGGGCTAGCGGACTACAATGAGCAGTTCTTC. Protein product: CSVEDGLADYNEQFF.

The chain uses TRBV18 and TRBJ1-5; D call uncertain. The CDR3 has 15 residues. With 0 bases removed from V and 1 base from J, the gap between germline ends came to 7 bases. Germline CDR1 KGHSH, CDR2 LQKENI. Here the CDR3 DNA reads TGTGCCAGCTCACCACCAGGGCTGAGCAATCAGCCCCAGCATTTT. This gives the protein CASSPPGLSNQPQHF.

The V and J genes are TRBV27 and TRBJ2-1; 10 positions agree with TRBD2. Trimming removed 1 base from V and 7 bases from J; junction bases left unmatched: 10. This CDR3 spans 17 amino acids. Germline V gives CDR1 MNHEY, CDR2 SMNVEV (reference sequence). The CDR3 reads CASSLFRVAGGENEQFF. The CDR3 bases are TGTGCCAGCAGTTTATTTCGGGTAGCGGGAGGAGAAAATGAGCAGTTCTTC.

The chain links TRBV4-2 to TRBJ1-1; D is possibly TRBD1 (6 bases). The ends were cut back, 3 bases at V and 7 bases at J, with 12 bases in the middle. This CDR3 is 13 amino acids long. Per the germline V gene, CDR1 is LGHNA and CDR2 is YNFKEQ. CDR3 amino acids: CASSHGGVGEAFF. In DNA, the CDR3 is TGTGCCAGCAGCCATGGGGGCGTCGGTGAAGCTTTCTTT.

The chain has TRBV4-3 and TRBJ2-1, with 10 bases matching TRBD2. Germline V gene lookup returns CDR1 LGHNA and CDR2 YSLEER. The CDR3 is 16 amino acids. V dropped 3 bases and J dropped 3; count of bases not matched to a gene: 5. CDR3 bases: TGCGCCAGCAGCCATGCGACTAGCGGGTTCTACAATGAGCAGTTCTTC. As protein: CASSHATSGFYNEQFF.

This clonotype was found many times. CDR3 region: CASSSVYEQYF. DNA of the CDR3: TGTGCCAGCAGCTCTGTCTACGAGCAGTACTTC. This chain uses TRBV7-2 with TRBJ2-7, with D unresolved. Trimming removed 4 bases at V and 3 bases at J, with 4 bases between. CDR3 length equals 11 residues. Germline lookup yields CDR1 SGHTA and CDR2 FQGNSA.

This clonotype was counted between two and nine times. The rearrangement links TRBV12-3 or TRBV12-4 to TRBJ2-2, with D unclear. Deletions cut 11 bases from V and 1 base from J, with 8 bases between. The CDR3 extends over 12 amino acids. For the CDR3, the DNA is TGTGCCTGCGCTCGGAACACCGGGGAGCTGTTTTTT. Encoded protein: CACARNTGELFF.

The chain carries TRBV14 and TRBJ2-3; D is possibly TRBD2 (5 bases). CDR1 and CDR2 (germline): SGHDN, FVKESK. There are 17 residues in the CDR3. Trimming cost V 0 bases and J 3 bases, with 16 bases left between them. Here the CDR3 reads CASSQDWLAPSTDTQYF. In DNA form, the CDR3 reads TGTGCCAGCAGCCAAGATTGGCTAGCCCCTTCAACAGATACGCAGTATTTT.

The CDR3: CASSILGQGLNQPQHF. CDR3 nucleotide sequence: TGTGCCAGTAGTATTCTAGGACAGGGACTAAATCAGCCCCAGCATTTT. This chain connects TRBV19 to TRBJ1-5, with 8 bases lining up with TRBD1. The trim removed 3 bases at V and 4 bases at J, leaving 8 bases unmatched. The CDR3 loop spans 16 amino acids. The V gene's germline CDR1 is LNHDA and CDR2 SQIVND (reference sequence).

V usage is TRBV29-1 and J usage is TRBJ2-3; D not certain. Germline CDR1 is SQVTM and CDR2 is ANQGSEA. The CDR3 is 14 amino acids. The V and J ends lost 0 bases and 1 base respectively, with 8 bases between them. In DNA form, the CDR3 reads TGCAGCGTTGAAGAGGGGTACGGCACAGATACGCAGTATTTT. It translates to CSVEEGYGTDTQYF.

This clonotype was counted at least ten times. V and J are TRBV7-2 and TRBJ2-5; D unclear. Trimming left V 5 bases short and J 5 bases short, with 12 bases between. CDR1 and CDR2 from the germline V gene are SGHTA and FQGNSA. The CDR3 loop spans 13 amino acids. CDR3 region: CASSRSSAETQYF. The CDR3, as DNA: TGTGCCAGCAGCCGCTCCTCAGCCGAGACCCAGTACTTC.

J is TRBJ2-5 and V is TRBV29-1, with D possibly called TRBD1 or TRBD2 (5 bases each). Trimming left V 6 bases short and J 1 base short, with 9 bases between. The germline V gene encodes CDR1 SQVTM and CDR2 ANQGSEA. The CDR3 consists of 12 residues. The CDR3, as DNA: TGCAGCGTCCGGGGCCTCCAAGAGACCCAGTACTTC. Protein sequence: CSVRGLQETQYF.

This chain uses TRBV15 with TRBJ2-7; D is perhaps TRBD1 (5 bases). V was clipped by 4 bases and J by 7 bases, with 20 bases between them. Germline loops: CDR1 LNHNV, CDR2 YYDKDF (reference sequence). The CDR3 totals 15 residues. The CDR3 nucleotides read TGTGCCACCAGCACCGGGCAAGGGGTCGTAGAAGAGCAGTACGTC. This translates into CATSTGQGVVEEQYV.

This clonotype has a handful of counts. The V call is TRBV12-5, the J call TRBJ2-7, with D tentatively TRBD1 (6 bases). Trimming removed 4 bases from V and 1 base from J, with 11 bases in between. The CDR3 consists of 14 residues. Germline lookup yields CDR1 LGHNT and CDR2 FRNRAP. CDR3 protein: CASGWGQGSYEQYV. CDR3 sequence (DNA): TGTGCTAGTGGTTGGGGGCAGGGGTCCTACGAGCAGTACGTC.

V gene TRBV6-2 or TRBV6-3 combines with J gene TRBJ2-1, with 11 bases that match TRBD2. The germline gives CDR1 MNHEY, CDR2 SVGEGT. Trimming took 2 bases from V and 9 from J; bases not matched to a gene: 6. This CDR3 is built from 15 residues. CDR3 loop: CASSYGTSGVAEQFF. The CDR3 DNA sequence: TGTGCCAGCAGTTACGGGACTAGCGGTGTGGCTGAGCAGTTCTTC.

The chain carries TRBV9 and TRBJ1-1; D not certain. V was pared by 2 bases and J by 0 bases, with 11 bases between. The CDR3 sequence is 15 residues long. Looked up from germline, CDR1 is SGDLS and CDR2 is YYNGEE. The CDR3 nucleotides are TGTGCCAGCAGCGTGGCCAGCTCTCTGAACACTGAAGCTTTCTTT. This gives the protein CASSVASSLNTEAFF.

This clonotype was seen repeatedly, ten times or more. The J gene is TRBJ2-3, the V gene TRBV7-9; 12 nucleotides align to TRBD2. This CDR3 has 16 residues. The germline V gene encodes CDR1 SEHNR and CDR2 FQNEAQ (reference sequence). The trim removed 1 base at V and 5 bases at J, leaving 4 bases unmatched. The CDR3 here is CASSLGLAGEVDTQYF. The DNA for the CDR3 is TGTGCCAGCAGCTTAGGACTAGCGGGAGAGGTAGATACGCAGTATTTT.

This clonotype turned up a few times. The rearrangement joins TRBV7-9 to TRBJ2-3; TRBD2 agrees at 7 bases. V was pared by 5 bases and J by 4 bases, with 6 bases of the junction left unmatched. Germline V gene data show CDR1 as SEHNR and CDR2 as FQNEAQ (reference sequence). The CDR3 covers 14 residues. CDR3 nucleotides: TGTGCCAGCAGCCCCGGGACTAAGGCAGATACGCAGTATTTT. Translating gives CASSPGTKADTQYF.